This T cell receptor beta chain was documented in a study of blood T cell repertoires in COVID-19. Across the study: There were acute and convalescent COVID-19 samples, and they came from the United States, Italy and Spain. Sources were T cells, B-cell-depleted T cells, or PBMCs; the material itself was cDNA or gDNA.

Libraries were prepared by immunoSEQ multiplex PCR; TCRdb keeps only in-frame clonotypes and omits some of them. The profile shows about 210,000 clones, roughly 88% of them singletons. The CDR3 is 13 amino acids. Trimming pared 6 bases from V and 7 bases from J, leaving 15 bases between. The germline CDR1 and CDR2 sequences are KGHSH and LQKENI. This TCR came from a man over 45 with active or convalescent COVID-19. The sample was peripheral blood. This rearrangement joins TRBV18 to TRBJ1-1, with D hard to call. The CDR3 sequence: CASSPDGRSEAFF. CDR3 DNA sequence: TGTGCCAGCTCTCCCGACGGCCGGAGTGAAGCTTTCTTT.